The 2 T cell receptor beta chains reported below all come from one sample, sequenced in a study of shared clonotypes between healthy human individuals. Assay used: immunoSEQ multiplex PCR; TCRdb lists only in-frame clones, some missing. In the table there are about 710,000 clones, 72% of which are singletons. The sample was memory CD4+ T cells sorted from blood. Subset reported: CD45RA-negative fraction. Receptors were obtained from a woman aged 25 to 39 in good health.

The genes are TRBV11-3 and TRBJ2-1, with 10 positions matching TRBD2. The V gene end was trimmed by 5 bases and the J gene end by 7 bases; junction bases not matched to a gene: 11. This CDR3 comprises 16 residues. In germline, CDR1 is SGHNT, CDR2 YENEEA. CDR3 in amino acids: CASSLGGAGGGNEQFF. The CDR3 DNA sequence: TGTGCCAGCAGCCTAGGAGGAGCGGGAGGGGGGAATGAGCAGTTCTTC.

The rearrangement joins TRBV11-2 to TRBJ2-3; 7 bases agree with TRBD1. With 5 bases clipped from V and 5 bases from J, the junction kept 7 bases outside the gene matches. The CDR3 spans 14 residues. Germline assignment: CDR1 SGHAT and CDR2 FQNNGV. The CDR3 region has the DNA TGTGCCAGCAGCAGAGGGCAGGGGGAAGATACGCAGTATTTT. Translating gives CASSRGQGEDTQYF.